This record concerns one T cell receptor (beta chain) sequence. Its specificity is unknown. These data are taken from a study of CD8 T cells in Susac syndrome. Reverse transcription of about 0.45 to 1 ug RNA was carried out with random hexamers. MiXCR, run by TCRdb on the immunoSEQ multiplex PCR reads, gives a single entry per CDR3 protein. Of around 140,000 distinct CDR3 sequences in the sample, over 75% were seen once. With 3 bases removed from V and 1 base from J, the gap between germline ends came to 10 bases. CDR3 size: 15 residues. Germline V CDR1 and CDR2: MNHEY, SMNVEV (reference sequence). General study findings and limits: The study recognized that the number of individuals in its TCR sequencing and HLA analysis was relatively small.

The study sequenced TCR beta in blood CD8+ and CD4+ T cells. TEMRA cells were FACS-enriched, with CD8+ and CD4+ T cells isolated negatively. The rearrangement joins TRBV27 to TRBJ1-5; D gene ambiguous. Sequenced: CD8+ T cells from PBMCs. The source is a human donor with multiple sclerosis. The CDR3 spells CASSLGYQSNQPQHF. The CDR3 DNA follows: TGTGCCAGCAGTTTGGGTTACCAGAGCAATCAGCCCCAGCATTTT.